These 32 T cell receptor beta chains were all obtained from the same sample, sequenced in a study of CD4 T cells in relation to SARS-CoV-2 and coronaviruses. The table came from immunoSEQ multiplex PCR; TCRdb's copy has only in-frame clones and leaves some out. Of some 44,000 clones in the sample, approximately 80% were seen once. These TCRs are of unknown antigen specificity. The specimen was naive CD4+ T cells from PBMCs, cultured in vitro. Subset of the sample: naive CD4+ T cells isolated by negative enrichment. The receptor set was obtained from an adult with COVID-19.

This sequence joins TRBV7-3 and TRBJ2-5; 10 bases agree with TRBD2. The CDR3 runs to 17 residues. Germline trimming cut 2 bases from V and 5 bases from J; bases unmatched to any gene: 11. The V gene's germline CDR1 is SGHTA and CDR2 FQGTGA. The CDR3 sequence: CASSLGTSGMSGETQYF. The CDR3 coding sequence is TGTGCCAGCAGCTTAGGTACTAGCGGGATGTCCGGGGAGACCCAGTACTTC.

CDR3 residues: CASSLMGQPQHF. DNA of the CDR3: TGTGCCAGCAGCCTCATGGGGCAGCCCCAGCATTTT. The V call is TRBV5-5, the J call TRBJ1-5; D not certain. V was shortened by 4 bases and J by 7 bases, with 9 bases between the two germline ends. CDR1 and CDR2 from the germline V gene are SGHKS and YYEKEE (reference sequence). This CDR3 is built from 12 residues.

The rearrangement joins TRBV4-2 to TRBJ2-6; D is undetermined. Germline V CDR1 and CDR2: LGHNA, YNFKEQ. The CDR3 contains 18 residues. Deletions cut 0 bases from V and 0 bases from J, with 12 bases between. CDR3 loop: CASSQDAETYSGANVLTF. The DNA for the CDR3 is TGTGCCAGCAGCCAAGACGCAGAAACTTACTCTGGGGCCAACGTCCTGACTTTC.

CDR3 protein: CSVGEFFGNTIYF. CDR3 in DNA: TGCAGCGTTGGAGAGTTTTTTGGAAACACCATATATTTT. This sequence joins TRBV29-1 and TRBJ1-3, with unresolved D. This CDR3 is built from 13 residues. Germline CDR1 is SQVTM and CDR2 is ANQGSEA. V lost 4 bases, J lost 3 bases, and 10 bases lay in between.

This clone was seen a few times. This rearrangement joins TRBV6-5 to TRBJ1-1; no clear D gene. CDR1 and CDR2 (germline): MNHEY, SVGAGI. The V gene lost 0 bases and the J gene lost 5 bases, with 13 bases spanning the gap. The CDR3 runs 15 residues. The CDR3 DNA sequence: TGTGCCAGCAGTTACTCGAATAACATAAGGACTGAAGCTTTCTTT. This codes for CASSYSNNIRTEAFF.

V usage is TRBV9 and J usage is TRBJ2-1; D is undetermined. V lost 3 bases and J lost 5, with 9 bases in between. Germline V CDR1 and CDR2: SGDLS, YYNGEE. The CDR3 runs to 13 residues. CDR3 amino acids: CASSAGTHNEQFF. CDR3 nucleotide sequence: TGTGCCAGCAGCGCCGGAACTCACAATGAGCAGTTCTTC.

The rearrangement uses TRBV6-5 and TRBJ2-1; D gene ambiguous. Trimming stripped 7 bases from V and 7 bases from J, with 11 bases between. This CDR3 has 12 amino acids. Germline V gene lookup returns CDR1 MNHEY and CDR2 SVGAGI. The CDR3 region is CASTTHRNEQFF. The DNA of the CDR3 is TGTGCCAGCACCACCCACCGGAATGAGCAGTTCTTC.

The rearrangement joins TRBV28 to TRBJ2-5; a possible D gene is TRBD2 (6 bases). V was pared by 5 bases and J by 5 bases, with 21 bases between. Germline V gene data show CDR1 as MDHEN and CDR2 as SYDVKM. CDR3 length: 16 residues. The CDR3 coding sequence is TGTGCCAGCAGTCGCCCCGGGACTCAAGTTCGGGAGACCCAGTACTTC. Its translation: CASSRPGTQVRETQYF. The complete variable domain, with remaining parts taken from reference TRBV28 and TRBJ2-5, reads DVKVTQSSRYLVKRTGEKVFLECVQDMDHENMFWYRQDPGLGLRLIYFSYDVKMKEKGDIPEGYSVSREKKERFSLILESASTNQTSMYLCASSRPGTQVRETQYFGPGTRLLVL.

This clone was counted a single time. The V and J genes are TRBV6-4 and TRBJ2-7, with 8 positions matching TRBD1. The V gene end was trimmed by 0 bases and the J gene end by 4 bases; junction bases not matched to a gene: 2. CDR3 length: 14 amino acids. Germline assignment: CDR1 MRHNA and CDR2 SNTAGT. CDR3: CASSDSDRGYEQYF. The CDR3 bases are TGTGCCAGCAGTGACTCAGACAGGGGTTACGAGCAGTACTTC.

V gene TRBV7-9 combines with J gene TRBJ2-1; possibly TRBD2 for D (6 bases). The CDR3 sequence is 13 residues long. The V gene lost 0 bases and the J gene lost 9 bases, with 9 bases spanning the gap. CDR1 is SEHNR, CDR2 FQNEAQ, per germline (reference sequence). The CDR3 loop reads CASSLAGRIEQFF. The CDR3 coding sequence is TGTGCCAGCAGCTTAGCGGGGAGGATTGAGCAGTTCTTC.

This chain joins TRBV6-6 and TRBJ2-7, with D maybe TRBD1 (6 bases). The length of the CDR3 is 16 residues. The V end was cut by 2 bases, the J end by 2 bases, with 16 bases between. Germline-derived CDR1 and CDR2 are MNHNY and SVGAGI (reference sequence). DNA for the CDR3: TGTGCCAGCAGTTACACAGGACAGAAATTAACCTACGAGCAGTACTTC. Its protein product is CASSYTGQKLTYEQYF.

The chain carries TRBV5-1 and TRBJ2-5; D perhaps matches TRBD1 (6 bases). CDR1 is SGHRS and CDR2 is YFSETQ in the germline V gene. The V end lost 3 bases, the J end lost 3 bases, and 15 bases lay between the germline ends. The CDR3 length is 15 residues. CDR3 region: CASSSGLRGKETQYF. DNA for the CDR3: TGCGCCAGCAGCTCCGGGCTCAGGGGCAAAGAGACCCAGTACTTC.

This clone is a singleton in its sample. V and J are TRBV9 and TRBJ2-5; 7 bases fit TRBD1. Germline CDR1 is SGDLS and CDR2 is YYNGEE. This CDR3 contains 15 residues. The J segment lost 1 base and the V segment lost 2 bases, leaving 5 bases of the junction unmatched. Written as DNA, the CDR3 is TGTGCCAGCAGCGTGGGGACAGCTATCCAAGAGACCCAGTACTTC. Translating it yields CASSVGTAIQETQYF.

The V and J genes are TRBV29-1 and TRBJ1-3; 8 bases map to TRBD1. Trimming at V came to 5 bases and at J to 0 bases, leaving 3 bases not matched to a gene. Looked up from germline, CDR1 is SQVTM and CDR2 is ANQGSEA. CDR3 length: 14 residues. The CDR3 loop reads CSVPGQVSGNTIYF. The CDR3 bases are TGCAGCGTTCCGGGACAGGTCTCTGGAAACACCATATATTTT. Complete variable domain (other parts from reference TRBV29-1 and TRBJ1-3): SAVISQKPSRDICQRGTSLTIQCQVDSQVTMMFWYRQQPGQSLTLIATANQGSEATYESGFVIDKFPISRPNLTFSTLTVSNMSPEDSSIYLCSVPGQVSGNTIYFGEGSWLTVV.

This clone was counted between two and nine times. The chain recombines TRBV5-4 with TRBJ2-2; D is perhaps TRBD1 (6 bases). This CDR3 has 16 residues. V was cut by 0 bases and J by 2 bases, with 11 bases left in between. Germline V lookup: CDR1 SGHNT, CDR2 YYREEE (reference sequence). CDR3 protein: CASSLAARGNTGELFF. CDR3 sequence (DNA): TGTGCCAGCAGCTTGGCCGCCAGGGGCAACACCGGGGAGCTGTTTTTT.

The V and J genes are TRBV7-9 and TRBJ1-2; 7 nucleotides line up with TRBD1. The CDR3 is made up of 15 amino acids. CDR1 SEHNR and CDR2 FQNEAQ come from the germline V gene (reference sequence). With 3 bases clipped from V and 4 bases from J, the junction kept 8 bases outside the gene matches. As DNA, the CDR3 is TGTGCCAGCAGCTTGACAGGGTTACAAGTCTATGGCTACACCTTC. The encoded protein is CASSLTGLQVYGYTF.

The V call is TRBV28, the J call TRBJ2-7; 7 bases agree with TRBD2. Germline V gene data show CDR1 as MDHEN and CDR2 as SYDVKM. The V and J ends lost 1 base and 2 bases, in that order; junction bases with no gene match: 5. There are 15 residues in the CDR3. The CDR3 nucleotides read TGTGCCAGCAGTTTATTAGGGCGGGAGACCTACGAGCAGTACTTC. Its translation is CASSLLGRETYEQYF.

This rearrangement joins TRBV9 to TRBJ2-1, with D perhaps assigned TRBD1 or TRBD2 (5 bases each). The CDR3 has 17 residues. Germline loops: CDR1 SGDLS, CDR2 YYNGEE. Trimming left V 0 bases short and J 8 bases short, with 21 bases between. CDR3 coding DNA: TGTGCCAGCAGCGTAGGGCTTACCGGGACCGCCTGGGATGAGCAGTTCTTC. It translates to CASSVGLTGTAWDEQFF.

The chain uses TRBV13 and TRBJ2-1, with TRBD1 matching over 11 bases. This CDR3 comprises 16 residues. V was pared by 0 bases and J by 8 bases, with 6 bases of the junction left unmatched. Germline CDR1 PRHDT, CDR2 FYEKMQ (reference sequence). CDR3 in amino acids: CASSLGLGQGAHEQFF. For the CDR3, the DNA is TGTGCCAGCAGCTTAGGTCTAGGACAGGGGGCGCATGAGCAGTTCTTC.

The V and J genes are TRBV20-1 and TRBJ2-7; the D gene is possibly TRBD2 (6 bases). Per germline, CDR1 DFQATT and CDR2 SNEGSKA (reference sequence). V lost 3 bases and J 0 bases, leaving 21 bases between the germline ends. The CDR3 consists of 17 residues. CDR3 sequence reads: CSASSPRSSGSSYEQYF. The CDR3 bases are TGCAGTGCTAGTTCGCCCCGGAGTAGCGGCAGCTCCTACGAGCAGTACTTC.

The gene calls are TRBV10-3 and TRBJ1-1; possible D gene TRBD1, 5 bases. There are 14 residues in the CDR3. From germline, CDR1 is ENHRY and CDR2 SYGVKD. V was clipped by 3 bases and J by 11 bases, with 19 bases between them. CDR3 protein: CAISDAGTHPGAFF. For the CDR3, the DNA is TGTGCCATCAGTGATGCCGGGACTCACCCGGGGGCTTTCTTT.

This clone occurred a few times. V is TRBV28 and J is TRBJ1-5, with a tentative D call TRBD1 (5 bases). There are 12 residues in the CDR3. The germline CDR1 and CDR2 sequences are MDHEN and SYDVKM. V lost 5 bases to trimming and J lost 6 bases, with 8 bases between them. The CDR3 DNA reads TGTGCCAGCAGTGTGGGGGGTCAGCCCCAGCATTTT. This sequence encodes CASSVGGQPQHF.

The chain is built from TRBV20-1 and TRBJ2-3; D is uncertain. The CDR3 spans 13 residues. V lost 3 bases to trimming and J lost 2 bases, with 9 bases between them. Per germline, CDR1 DFQATT and CDR2 SNEGSKA (reference sequence). The DNA for the CDR3 is TGCAGTGCTAGTCGGGTAAACACAGATACGCAGTATTTT. This codes for CSASRVNTDTQYF.

V gene TRBV19 combines with J gene TRBJ2-7; 10 nucleotides agree with TRBD2. The V gene end was trimmed by 8 bases and the J gene end by 6 bases; junction bases not matched to a gene: 16. Germline loops: CDR1 LNHDA, CDR2 SQIVND (reference sequence). The CDR3 is 16 amino acids. CDR3 residues: CASRNTISGRAGEQYF. DNA for the CDR3: TGTGCCAGTCGAAACACCATCAGCGGGAGGGCGGGCGAGCAGTACTTC. The variable domain in full, completed from reference TRBV19 and TRBJ2-7, reads DGGITQSPKYLFRKEGQNVTLSCEQNLNHDAMYWYRQDPGQGLRLIYYSQIVNDFQKGDIAEGYSVSREKKESFPLTVTSAQKNPTAFYLCASRNTISGRAGEQYFGPGTRLTVT.

This clone was counted between two and nine times. The chain links TRBV4-1 to TRBJ2-2; TRBD2 matches at 7 bases. CDR3 length equals 14 residues. V dropped 3 bases and J dropped 8; count of bases not matched to a gene: 6. Germline values: CDR1 MGHRA, CDR2 YSYEKL. Here the CDR3 DNA reads TGCGCCAGCAGCCAGACTAGCAGCGGAGGGGAGCTGTTTTTT. Translated, it gives CASSQTSSGGELFF.

This sequence joins TRBV10-3 and TRBJ2-1; D gene uncertain. The V gene's germline CDR1 is ENHRY and CDR2 SYGVKD. CDR3 length: 20 amino acids. V was pared by 0 bases and J by 0 bases, with 21 bases between. The CDR3 coding sequence is TGTGCCATCAGTGAGTCGAACGGCCCTGGGCTCCTGAGCTCCTACAATGAGCAGTTCTTC. Its protein is CAISESNGPGLLSSYNEQFF.

This rearrangement joins TRBV6-5 to TRBJ1-1, with D perhaps matching TRBD1 (6 bases). Trimming shortened V by 6 bases and J by 3 bases, and 17 bases separated the two germline ends. CDR3 length: 15 residues. Germline CDR1 is MNHEY and CDR2 is SVGAGI. The CDR3 sequence: CASSSDRNLYTEAFF. In DNA, the CDR3 is TGTGCCAGCAGCTCAGACAGGAATCTTTACACTGAAGCTTTCTTT.

The CDR3 bases are TGTGCCAGCAGCTTAGCATTTGGACAGGGGAACACTGAAGCTTTCTTT. This gives the protein CASSLAFGQGNTEAFF. This rearrangement joins TRBV11-2 to TRBJ1-1; TRBD1 matches at 8 bases. The V gene's germline CDR1 is SGHAT and CDR2 FQNNGV. The CDR3 has 16 amino acids. With 1 base clipped from V and 1 base from J, the junction kept 5 bases outside the gene matches.

The V call is TRBV5-5, the J call TRBJ2-6; a possible D gene is TRBD2 (7 bases). CDR1 SGHKS and CDR2 YYEKEE come from the germline V gene (reference sequence). Trimming took off 4 bases at V and 1 base at J, with 21 bases between the two ends. The CDR3 extends over 19 amino acids. The CDR3 spells CASSARGGGGGSGANVLTF. CDR3 bases: TGTGCCAGCAGCGCCCGTGGGGGAGGGGGAGGATCTGGGGCCAACGTCCTGACTTTC. Based on the CDR3 plus reference TRBV5-5 and TRBJ2-6, the full variable domain is DAGVTQSPTHLIKTRGQQVTLRCSPISGHKSVSWYQQVLGQGPQFIFQYYEKEERGRGNFPDRFSARQFPNYSSELNVNALLLGDSALYLCASSARGGGGGSGANVLTFGAGSRLTVL.

V gene TRBV10-3 combines with J gene TRBJ1-2; 8 bases map to TRBD1. J gave up 3 bases and V 2 bases, and 8 bases lay outside the gene matches. The germline V gene has CDR1 ENHRY and CDR2 SYGVKD. This CDR3 comprises 16 residues. The CDR3 is CAISEGTGILDYGYTF. CDR3 nucleotide sequence: TGTGCCATCAGTGAGGGGACAGGTATTCTTGACTATGGCTACACCTTC.

The V gene is TRBV7-9, the J gene TRBJ1-6; D remains ambiguous. CDR1 and CDR2 (germline): SEHNR, FQNEAQ (reference sequence). CDR3 length: 12 residues. Trimming removed 5 bases from V and 8 bases from J, with 7 bases in between. The CDR3 coding sequence is TGTGCCAGCAGCCGCAGTGATTCACCCCTCCACTTT. This sequence encodes CASSRSDSPLHF.

V usage is TRBV29-1 and J usage is TRBJ1-1, with D unclear. The V gene's germline CDR1 is SQVTM and CDR2 ANQGSEA. This CDR3 has 12 residues. Deletions cut 4 bases from V and 7 bases from J, with 13 bases between. In nucleotides, the CDR3 is TGCAGCGTTGGGAAAAGTCCGGGTGAAGCTTTCTTT. Translation: CSVGKSPGEAFF. Together with reference TRBV29-1 and TRBJ1-1, the CDR3 gives the full variable domain: SAVISQKPSRDICQRGTSLTIQCQVDSQVTMMFWYRQQPGQSLTLIATANQGSEATYESGFVIDKFPISRPNLTFSTLTVSNMSPEDSSIYLCSVGKSPGEAFFGQGTRLTVV.